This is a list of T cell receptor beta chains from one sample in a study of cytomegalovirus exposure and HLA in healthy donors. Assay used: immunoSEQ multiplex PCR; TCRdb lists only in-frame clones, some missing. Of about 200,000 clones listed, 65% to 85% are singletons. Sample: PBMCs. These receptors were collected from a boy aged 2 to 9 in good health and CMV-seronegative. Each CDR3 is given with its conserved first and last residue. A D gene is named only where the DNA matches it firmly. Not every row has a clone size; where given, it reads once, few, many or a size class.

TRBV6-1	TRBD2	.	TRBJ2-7	CASRAGGSYEQYF	TGTGCCAGCAGGGCGGGGGGCTCCTACGAGCAGTACTTC
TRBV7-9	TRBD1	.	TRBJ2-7	CSSSTARQGNYEQYF	TGTTCCAGCAGCACCGCCCGACAGGGGAACTACGAGCAGTACTTC
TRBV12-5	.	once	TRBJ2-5	CASGFIQGDVQETQYF	TGTGCTAGTGGTTTCATACAGGGAGACGTTCAAGAGACCCAGTACTTC
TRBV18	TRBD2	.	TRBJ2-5	CASSPLGLVETQYF	TGTGCCAGCTCACCTCTGGGACTAGTAGAGACCCAGTACTTC
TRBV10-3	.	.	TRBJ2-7	CASSTEQFFDEQYF	TGTGCCTCCTCAACCGAACAGTTTTTCGACGAGCAGTACTTC
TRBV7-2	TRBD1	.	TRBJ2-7	CASSLDPTGYGEQYF	TGTGCCAGCAGCTTAGATCCGACAGGGTATGGGGAGCAGTACTTC
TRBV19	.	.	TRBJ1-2	CASSIPTVYGYTF	TGTGCCAGTAGTATACCAACGGTGTATGGCTACACCTTC
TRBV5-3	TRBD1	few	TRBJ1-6	CARRAGTGNSPLHF	TGTGCCAGAAGAGCCGGGACAGGTAATTCACCCCTCCACTTT
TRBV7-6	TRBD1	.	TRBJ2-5	CASSLRHGQGETQYF	TGTGCCAGCAGCCTGAGGCACGGACAGGGAGAGACCCAGTACTTC
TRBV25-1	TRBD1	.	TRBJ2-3	CASSATGGTDTQYF	TGTGCCAGCAGTGCTACAGGGGGCACAGATACGCAGTATTTT